Listed below are T cell receptor beta chains from one sample, sequenced in a study of identical twins. TCRdb processed the 5' RACE reads anew with MiXCR; each CDR3 protein has one entry. The data contain fewer than 250,000 distinct CDR3 sequences, 7% of them seen just once; the ten biggest clones take up under 4%. These data also featured in a second study, about yellow fever vaccine responses in identical twins.

Sequenced material: memory (CD45RO+) T cells sorted from blood. These receptors all come from a woman aged 18 to 35 in good health. Both conserved end residues are part of each CDR3. Each record gives: V gene, clone size, J gene, D gene, CDR3 protein, CDR3 DNA. The D gene is left open where the match is weak. Size tells how often a clone was seen (once, few, many) or the class of an expanded clone, and some rows leave it out.

>TRBV18|NA|TRBJ2-3|NA
CASSPPSPADTQYF
TGTGCCAGCTCACCCCCCAGCCCGGCAGATACGCAGTATTTT
>TRBV7-6|few|TRBJ1-1|NA
CASSLATDTEAFF
TGTGCCAGCAGCTTAGCGACGGACACTGAAGCTTTCTTT
>TRBV4-2|few|TRBJ2-3|NA
CASSQDHTSQDTQYF
TGTGCCAGCAGCCAAGACCATACTAGTCAGGATACGCAGTATTTT
>TRBV12-3/TRBV12-4|many|TRBJ1-1|NA
CASSRLMNTEAFF
TGTGCCAGCAGCCGTTTAATGAACACTGAAGCTTTCTTT
>TRBV7-2|few|TRBJ1-2|NA
CASSLAGLGGYGYTF
TGTGCCAGCAGCTTAGCTGGCTTGGGAGGCTATGGCTACACCTTC
>TRBV15|NA|TRBJ2-1|TRBD2
CATTETLAGVDEQFF
TGTGCCACCACCGAGACACTAGCGGGAGTGGATGAGCAGTTCTTC
>TRBV28|NA|TRBJ2-4|NA
CASRTTTRGLLAKNIQYF
TGTGCCAGCAGGACTACGACCCGGGGGCTCCTAGCCAAAAACATTCAGTACTTC
>TRBV7-2|NA|TRBJ2-2|NA
CASTHLTGTGELFF
TGTGCCAGCACACACCTGACCGGCACCGGGGAGCTGTTTTTT
>TRBV5-1|NA|TRBJ2-3|NA
CASGDYTDTQYF
TGCGCCAGCGGGGATTACACAGATACGCAGTATTTT
>TRBV29-1|many|TRBJ1-1|NA
CSVLPAKWELSIASTEAFF
TGCAGCGTTCTACCTGCAAAATGGGAGCTCTCGATTGCCAGCACTGAAGCTTTCTTT
>TRBV10-3|many|TRBJ2-5|NA
CAISGAGTEETQYF
TGTGCCATCAGTGGGGCCGGGACGGAAGAGACCCAGTACTTC
>TRBV12-3/TRBV12-4|many|TRBJ1-1|NA
CASGRGEAAEAFF
TGTGCCAGCGGAAGGGGCGAAGCTGCTGAAGCTTTCTTT
>TRBV7-9|many|TRBJ1-2|NA
CASSLRDGYTF
TGTGCCAGCAGCTTAAGGGATGGCTACACCTTC
>TRBV6-1|few|TRBJ1-2|NA
CATNRDVYGYTF
TGTGCCACCAACAGGGATGTCTATGGCTACACCTTC
>TRBV5-1|few|TRBJ2-1|TRBD2
CASSIKAGGQYNEQFF
TGCGCCAGCAGCATCAAAGCGGGAGGACAATACAATGAGCAGTTCTTC
>TRBV2|NA|TRBJ2-5|TRBD1
CASSEARQGTQYF
TGTGCCAGCAGTGAAGCGCGACAGGGGACCCAGTACTTC
>TRBV6-2/TRBV6-3|many|TRBJ2-7|TRBD2
CASSYGTSAYEQYF
TGTGCCAGCAGTTACGGGACTAGCGCCTACGAGCAGTACTTC
>TRBV20-1|NA|TRBJ2-5|NA
CSARDRFNRGVETQYF
TGCAGTGCTAGAGATCGATTTAATAGGGGTGTAGAGACCCAGTACTTC
>TRBV27|few|TRBJ2-1|TRBD2
CASSLHQGLAGINEQFF
TGTGCCAGCAGTTTACACCAGGGACTAGCGGGGATTAATGAGCAGTTCTTC
>TRBV3-1|many|TRBJ1-1|NA
CASRSGVQTEAFF
TGTGCCAGCAGATCAGGGGTGCAGACTGAAGCTTTCTTT
>TRBV28|few|TRBJ2-1|NA
CASSPMGLSYNEQFF
TGTGCCAGCAGTCCGATGGGCCTCTCCTACAATGAGCAGTTCTTC
>TRBV5-5|NA|TRBJ2-7|NA
CASSLPDRTYEQYF
TGTGCCAGCAGCTTACCGGACAGAACCTACGAGCAGTACTTC
>TRBV5-6|few|TRBJ2-3|TRBD2
CASSRTSVGTDTQYF
TGTGCCAGCAGCAGAACTAGCGTGGGGACAGATACGCAGTATTTT
>TRBV15|few|TRBJ2-5|NA
CATSRQETQYF
TGTGCCACCAGCAGACAAGAGACCCAGTACTTC
>TRBV19|many|TRBJ1-5|TRBD1
CASSISWRQGALHQPQHF
TGTGCCAGTAGTATAAGTTGGAGACAGGGGGCTCTCCATCAGCCCCAGCATTTT
>TRBV20-1|NA|TRBJ1-5|NA
CSARRQDETQRQPQHF
TGCAGTGCTAGACGCCAGGACGAGACGCAACGTCAGCCCCAGCATTTT
>TRBV19|many|TRBJ2-1|NA
CASSIVGSGSYNEQFF
TGTGCCAGTAGTATAGTTGGTAGCGGCTCCTACAATGAGCAGTTCTTC
>TRBV5-1|NA|TRBJ1-1|TRBD1
CASSLAGTGLSEAFF
TGCGCCAGCAGCTTGGCGGGGACAGGGCTTTCTGAAGCTTTCTTT